This T cell receptor (beta chain) was captured by sequencing in a study of T cells in tuberculosis. The CDR3 has 16 amino acids. Trimming pared 0 bases from V and 1 base from J, leaving 8 bases between. CDR1 and CDR2 from the germline V gene are SGHRS and YFSETQ. The method was immunoSEQ multiplex PCR; TCRdb's version includes in-frame clones alone and lacks a portion of them. The sample lists 40,000 to 45,000 clones, roughly 94% occurring once. Sequenced input: PBMCs. J is TRBJ2-6 and V is TRBV5-1; D possibly corresponds to TRBD2 (6 bases). This receptor was taken from a donor between 10 and 29 years old with latent tuberculosis or without tuberculosis infection. Some clones in this sample may be carry-over from other donors' samples. The CDR3, as DNA: TGCGCCAGCAGCTTGGCCGGGGGATCTGGGGCCAACGTCCTGACTTTC. Protein: CASSLAGGSGANVLTF.